These 20 T cell receptor beta chains came from one sample sequenced in a study of CD8+CD57+ T cells in acquired aplastic anemia. Flow cytometry had shown expanded CD8+CD57+ cells in the patients chosen for sequencing. It was genomic DNA that served as the template for profiling TCR beta VDJ and CDR3. TCRdb reprocessed the reads via MiXCR and lists one record per CDR3 protein. The table shows more than 150,000 distinct CDR3 sequences, with roughly 50% occurring only once. Sequencing used sorted CD4+, CD8+, or CD8+CD57+ T cells (not recorded which) from PBMCs. Receptor source: a human donor with aplastic anemia.

Ten or more counts support this clonotype. V is TRBV19 and J is TRBJ2-1, with 16 bases fitting TRBD2. CDR3 length: 18 amino acids. The junction had 10 bases not matched to a gene; V was cut back by 3 bases and J by 8 bases. Germline CDR1 is LNHDA and CDR2 is SQIVND (reference sequence). CDR3 protein: CASSIPGLAGGGSDEQFF. The CDR3 bases are TGTGCCAGTAGTATCCCGGGACTAGCGGGGGGGGGGTCCGATGAGCAGTTCTTC.

V is TRBV24-1 and J is TRBJ2-7; D is possibly TRBD1 (5 bases). The germline V and J ends were trimmed by 4 bases and 5 bases, with 14 bases remaining between them. Germline loops: CDR1 KGHDR, CDR2 SFDVKD. This CDR3 is 14 amino acids long. The CDR3 bases are TGTGCCACCAGTGACCTCAGGGATGGCAACGAGCAGTACTTC. This codes for CATSDLRDGNEQYF.

This clonotype has at least ten counts. The chain couples TRBV29-1 to TRBJ1-1; no firm D call. The ends were cut back, 3 bases at V and 7 bases at J, with 9 bases in the middle. CDR3 length: 11 amino acids. Per germline, CDR1 SQVTM and CDR2 ANQGSEA. CDR3 in DNA: TGCAGCGTTGAGAACCGGGGTGAAGCTTTCTTT. Its translation is CSVENRGEAFF.

This clonotype was seen repeatedly, ten times or more. The V gene is TRBV12-3 or TRBV12-4, the J gene TRBJ1-2, with TRBD1 matching over 7 bases. This CDR3 spans 14 amino acids. With 6 bases clipped from V and 6 bases from J, the junction kept 10 bases outside the gene matches. The CDR3 nucleotides read TGTGCCAGCAGAGGGACAGAAAGTTGGGATGGCTACACCTTC. Translated, it gives CASRGTESWDGYTF.

This clonotype was observed a single time. This chain connects TRBV15 to TRBJ1-6; 8 bases map to TRBD1. J gave up 10 bases and V 3 bases, and 8 bases lay outside the gene matches. The CDR3 has 15 residues. Per the germline V gene, CDR1 is LNHNV and CDR2 is YYDKDF (reference sequence). The CDR3 region is CATSSLGRGQSPLHF. For the CDR3, the DNA is TGTGCCACCAGCAGCTTGGGCAGGGGGCAATCACCCCTCCACTTT.

In this sample, this clonotype turned up a few times. With a much larger clone just one base away, this may be a read error. The chain joins TRBV5-1 to TRBJ2-2; the D is unclear. CDR1 is SGHRS, CDR2 YFSETQ, per germline. The CDR3 extends over 14 amino acids. Deletions cut 2 bases from V and 7 bases from J, with 12 bases between. The CDR3 DNA sequence: TGCGCCAGCAGCTTCCGACCTATCAGCGGGGAGCTGTTTTTT. It encodes CASSFRPISGELFF.

There are a few counts of this clonotype. CDR3 region: CASSPKATEAFF. The CDR3 coding sequence is TGTGCCAGCTCACCCAAGGCAACTGAAGCTTTCTTT. The V gene is TRBV18, the J gene TRBJ1-1; D uncertain. The V gene lost 3 bases and the J gene lost 5 bases, with 7 bases spanning the gap. This CDR3 contains 12 residues. Per the germline V gene, CDR1 is KGHSH and CDR2 is LQKENI.

This clonotype has a count of ten or more. The CDR3 bases are TGTGCCAGCAGTGAATCGCGACCCGACACCGGGGAGCTGTTTTTT. Encoded protein: CASSESRPDTGELFF. The chain joins TRBV2 to TRBJ2-2; D gene unclear. The germline V and J ends were trimmed by 2 bases and 3 bases, with 10 bases remaining between them. CDR1 is SNHLY, CDR2 FYNNEI, per germline. This CDR3 is built from 15 residues.

The chain uses TRBV4-1 and TRBJ2-7; 7 nucleotides line up with TRBD1. V was clipped by 1 base and J by 7 bases; unmatched bases: 13. Germline V gene lookup returns CDR1 MGHRA and CDR2 YSYEKL. The CDR3 has 16 residues. The CDR3 nucleotides are TGCGCCAGCAGCCAAGCCCCGGACAGGTCGCCGTGGGAGCAGTACTTC. This gives the protein CASSQAPDRSPWEQYF.

This clonotype has a count of ten or more. The V and J genes are TRBV5-1 and TRBJ2-5; no firm D call. From germline, CDR1 is SGHRS and CDR2 YFSETQ. The CDR3 is made up of 15 amino acids. The V and J ends lost 0 bases and 5 bases respectively, with 14 bases between them. The CDR3 DNA reads TGCGCCAGCAGCTTGGAGGGCCAGACCCTGGAGACCCAGTACTTC. Translated: CASSLEGQTLETQYF.

This clonotype was seen just once. The V and J genes are TRBV15 and TRBJ2-5; 8 bases map to TRBD1. This CDR3 has 14 amino acids. CDR1 and CDR2 from the germline V gene are LNHNV and YYDKDF (reference sequence). V lost 4 bases, J lost 4 bases, and 5 bases stayed unmatched. CDR3 region: CATSIDRGRETQYF. CDR3 in DNA: TGTGCCACCAGCATAGACAGGGGAAGAGAGACCCAGTACTTC.

The chain combines TRBV3-1 with TRBJ1-3; no clear D gene. Germline-derived CDR1 and CDR2 are LGHDT and YNNKEL (reference sequence). This CDR3 comprises 14 residues. Between the trimmed V and J ends, which lost 4 bases and 0 bases, there was a span of 7 bases. The CDR3 DNA follows: TGTGCCAGCAGCCCATTGAACTCTGGAAACACCATATATTTT. This codes for CASSPLNSGNTIYF.

As concerns this clonotype: Just one base apart from a much larger clone, this may be a read error. The chain couples TRBV3-1 to TRBJ1-2, with D tentatively TRBD1 (5 bases). CDR3 length equals 14 residues. Germline V CDR1 and CDR2: LGHDT, YNNKEL (reference sequence). The CDR3 nucleotides read TGTGCCAGCAGCCCCGGACACGAGCAATATGGCTGCACCTTC. This translates into CASSPGHEQYGCTF. The variable domain in full, completed from reference TRBV3-1 and TRBJ1-2, reads DTAVSQTPKYLVTQMGNDKSIKCEQNLGHDTMYWYKQDSKKFLKIMFSYNNKELIINETVPNRFSPKSPDKAHLNLHINSLELGDSAVYFCASSPGHEQYGCTFGSGTRLTVV.

This clonotype was picked up a small number of times. This chain uses TRBV7-9 with TRBJ2-3; TRBD2 aligns across 9 bases. The CDR3 runs to 14 residues. The junction had 6 bases not matched to a gene; V was cut back by 5 bases and J by 6 bases. Germline values: CDR1 SEHNR, CDR2 FQNEAQ (reference sequence). CDR3 nucleotide sequence: TGTGCCAGCAGCGCCAGGACTAGCGCCGATACGCAGTATTTT. Translating it yields CASSARTSADTQYF.

The chain carries TRBV15 and TRBJ2-1; tentatively, D is TRBD2 (6 bases). The CDR3 contains 17 residues. Trimming removed 0 bases at V and 4 bases at J, with 16 bases between. Per the germline V gene, CDR1 is LNHNV and CDR2 is YYDKDF (reference sequence). As DNA, the CDR3 is TGTGCCACCAGCAGAGATGTTTCGGGAGCGTGGTACAATGAGCAGTTCTTC. As protein: CATSRDVSGAWYNEQFF.

In the case of this clonotype: A junction boundary mismatches the germline segment, possibly from a read error. The chain has TRBV24-1 and TRBJ2-1; the D is unclear. This CDR3 is 12 amino acids long. Germline CDR1 is KGHDR and CDR2 is SFDVKD. As DNA, the CDR3 is TGTGCCACCAGTGACCCGAGGAATGAGCGGTTCTTC. It translates to CATSDPRNERFF.

The V and J genes are TRBV24-1 and TRBJ1-5; D may be TRBD1 (5 bases). CDR3 length: 13 amino acids. Trimming took 10 bases from V and 1 from J, leaving 10 bases between them. CDR1 and CDR2 (germline): KGHDR, SFDVKD. CDR3 residues: CATARGSNQPQHF. CDR3 DNA sequence: TGTGCCACGGCGCGGGGGAGCAATCAGCCCCAGCATTTT.

This clonotype was seen at least ten times. The rearrangement links TRBV5-5 to TRBJ1-2; D uncertain. Looked up from germline, CDR1 is SGHKS and CDR2 is YYEKEE (reference sequence). This CDR3 comprises 14 residues. Trimming shortened V by 1 base and J by 3 bases, and 10 bases separated the two germline ends. In nucleotides, the CDR3 is TGTGCCAGCAGCTTGCACAGTTCCTACTATGGCTACACCTTC. Its protein is CASSLHSSYYGYTF.

This clonotype was counted ten times or more. The chain carries TRBV7-9 and TRBJ2-1; no clear D. V dropped 2 bases and J dropped 4 bases, with 9 bases sitting between them. The germline CDR1 and CDR2 sequences are SEHNR and FQNEAQ (reference sequence). The CDR3 contains 14 residues. The CDR3 protein is CASSLQVRYNEQFF. CDR3 in DNA: TGTGCCAGCAGCTTACAGGTCAGGTACAATGAGCAGTTCTTC.

This clonotype was found a few times. One end of the junction does not line up with germline, which may come from a read error. V and J are TRBV2 and TRBJ1-6, with D possibly matching TRBD1 (5 bases). Per germline, CDR1 SNHLY and CDR2 FYNNEI. The CDR3 sequence is 12 residues long. The CDR3 bases are TGCGTTGGTGGAGAGGGACGTTCACCCCTCCACTTT. Residues: CVGGEGRSPLHF. Full variable domain (remainder filled in from reference TRBV2 and TRBJ1-6): EPEVTQTPSHQVTQMGQEVILRCVPISNHLYFYWYRQILGQKVEFLVSFYNNEISEKSEIFDDQFSVERPDGSNFTLKIRSTKLEDSAMYFCVGGEGRSPLHFGNGTRLTVT.